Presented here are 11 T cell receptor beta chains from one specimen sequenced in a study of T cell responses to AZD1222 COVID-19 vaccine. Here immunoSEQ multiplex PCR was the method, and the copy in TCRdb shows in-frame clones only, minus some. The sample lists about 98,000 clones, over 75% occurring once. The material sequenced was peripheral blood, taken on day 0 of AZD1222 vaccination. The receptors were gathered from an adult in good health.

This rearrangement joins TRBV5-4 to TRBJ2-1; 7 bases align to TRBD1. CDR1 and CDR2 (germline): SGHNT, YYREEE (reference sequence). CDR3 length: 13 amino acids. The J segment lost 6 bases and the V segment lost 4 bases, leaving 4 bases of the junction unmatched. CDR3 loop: CASSRRQGNEQFF. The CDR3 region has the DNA TGTGCCAGCAGCAGGAGACAGGGCAATGAGCAGTTCTTC.

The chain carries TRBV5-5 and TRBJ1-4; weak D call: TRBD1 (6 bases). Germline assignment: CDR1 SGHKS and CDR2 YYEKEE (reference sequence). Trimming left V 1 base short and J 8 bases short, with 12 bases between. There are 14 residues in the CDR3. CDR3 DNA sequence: TGTGCCAGCAGCTTGCGGGGGCGAGAGGAAAAACTGTTTTTT. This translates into CASSLRGREEKLFF.

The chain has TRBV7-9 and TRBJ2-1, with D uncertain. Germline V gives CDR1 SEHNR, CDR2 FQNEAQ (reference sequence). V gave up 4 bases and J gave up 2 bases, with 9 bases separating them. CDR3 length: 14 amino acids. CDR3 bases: TGTGCCAGCAGCTGGGCCGCCCCCTACAATGAGCAGTTCTTC. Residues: CASSWAAPYNEQFF.

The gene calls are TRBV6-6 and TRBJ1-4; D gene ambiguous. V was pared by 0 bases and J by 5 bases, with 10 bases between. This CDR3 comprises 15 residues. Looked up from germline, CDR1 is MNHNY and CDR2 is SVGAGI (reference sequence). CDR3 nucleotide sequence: TGTGCCAGCAGTTACTCTAGCTCGAGGAATGAAAAACTGTTTTTT. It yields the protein CASSYSSSRNEKLFF.

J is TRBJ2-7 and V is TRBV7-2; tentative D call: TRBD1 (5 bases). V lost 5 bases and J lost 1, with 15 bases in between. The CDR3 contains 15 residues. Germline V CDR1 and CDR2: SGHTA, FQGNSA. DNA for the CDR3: TGTGCCAGCAGCCCCACAGGAGCCTTATCCTACGAGCAGTACTTC. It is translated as CASSPTGALSYEQYF.

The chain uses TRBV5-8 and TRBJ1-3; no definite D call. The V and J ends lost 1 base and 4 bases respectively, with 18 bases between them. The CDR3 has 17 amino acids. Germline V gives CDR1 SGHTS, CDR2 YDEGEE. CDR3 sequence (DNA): TGTGCCAGCAGCTTGTATAATGGCCCACGAGAGGGAAACACCATATATTTT. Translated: CASSLYNGPREGNTIYF.

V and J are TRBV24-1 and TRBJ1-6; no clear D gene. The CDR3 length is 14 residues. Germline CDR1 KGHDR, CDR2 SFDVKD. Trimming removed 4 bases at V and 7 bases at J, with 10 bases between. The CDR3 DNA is TGTGCCACCAGTGACTCCGGCGTCAATTCACCCCTCCACTTT. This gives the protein CATSDSGVNSPLHF.

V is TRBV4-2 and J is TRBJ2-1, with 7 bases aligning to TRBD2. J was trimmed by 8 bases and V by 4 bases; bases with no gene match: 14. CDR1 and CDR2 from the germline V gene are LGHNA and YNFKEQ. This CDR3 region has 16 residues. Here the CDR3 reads CASSPRGGRAFDEQFF. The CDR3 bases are TGTGCCAGCAGCCCTCGGGGAGGGAGGGCCTTTGATGAGCAGTTCTTC.

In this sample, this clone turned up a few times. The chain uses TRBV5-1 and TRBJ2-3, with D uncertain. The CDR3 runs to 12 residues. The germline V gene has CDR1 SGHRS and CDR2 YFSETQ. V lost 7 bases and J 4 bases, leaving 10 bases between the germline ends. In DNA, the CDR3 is TGCGCCAGCGGCAAAAACGCAGATACGCAGTATTTT. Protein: CASGKNADTQYF.

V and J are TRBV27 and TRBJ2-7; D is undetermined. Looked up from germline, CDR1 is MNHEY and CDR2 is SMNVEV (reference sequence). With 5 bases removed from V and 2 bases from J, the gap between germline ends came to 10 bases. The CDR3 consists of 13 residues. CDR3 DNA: TGTGCCAGCAGTCCCTCACTAACCTACGAGCAGTACTTC. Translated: CASSPSLTYEQYF.

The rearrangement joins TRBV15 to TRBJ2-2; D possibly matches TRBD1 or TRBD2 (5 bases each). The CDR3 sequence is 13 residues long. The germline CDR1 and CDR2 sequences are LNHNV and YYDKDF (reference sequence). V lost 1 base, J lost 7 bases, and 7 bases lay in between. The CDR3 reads CATSRAGSGELFF. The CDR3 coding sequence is TGTGCCACCAGCAGAGCAGGGAGCGGGGAGCTGTTTTTT. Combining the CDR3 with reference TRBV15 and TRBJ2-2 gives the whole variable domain DAMVIQNPRYQVTQFGKPVTLSCSQTLNHNVMYWYQQKSSQAPKLLFHYYDKDFNNEADTPDNFQSRRPNTSFCFLDIRSPGLGDTAMYLCATSRAGSGELFFGEGSRLTVL.